This T cell receptor (beta chain) was obtained from a study of blood T cells in healthy people across ages (dated by TCRdb to between 2014 and 2016). General notes on the study: Template switching captured roughly one uniquely barcoded TCR beta cDNA molecule per two T cells in model experiments. Using deep sequencing normalized with unique cDNA molecular identifiers, the study measured how TCR beta repertoire diversity changes with age. The donors were divided into four age groups: young (average about 16 years), middle-aged (about 40), aged (roughly 66) and long-lived (82). To avoid experimental bias, donors of different ages were spread randomly across the sequencing lanes. Using the same blood draw, the study looked at two additional independent replicas of 1 million unique cDNA reads for two donors, one aged 18 to 30 and the other aged 80 or older.

Comment on this clonotype: Its antigen remains undetermined. Base qualities are not provided; no much larger clone lies one nucleotide away.

Paper-wide results and their limitations: Estimates of total diversity based on one million sequenced T cells were regarded as lower bounds and as underestimates. As age increased, observed TCR beta diversity per million T cells dropped in a roughly linear way, and a significant reduction was already evident by age 40. There was a strong correlation between observed TCR beta diversity and the percentage of naive T cells measured by flow cytometry. Because profiling used bulk unsorted PBMCs, naive and antigen-experienced compartments could not be compared conclusively. Compared with the aged group, the long-lived group had more naive CD4+ T cells, fewer expanded clones and increased TCR diversity, suggesting age selection. Because donor CMV infection status was unknown, age-related changes in expanded clonotypes were potentially confounded.

The roughly 39 donors, aged about 6 to 100 years, were systemically healthy Caucasian individuals from Russia. Approximately 9.7 milliliters of peripheral blood were drawn from each donor into EDTA-treated Vacutainer tubes. Ficoll-Paque density-gradient centrifugation was used to isolate PBMCs, with at least 7 million per sample. Trizol reagent was used to extract total RNA from the PBMCs, yielding at least 5.5 micrograms per sample. For every donor, an aliquot of PBMCs went through flow cytometry to measure the percentages of naive CD45RAhigh/CD27high T cells. Preparation of the library involved 5' RACE. Sequencing was carried out with an Illumina HiSeq 2500. A second PCR of roughly 7 to 12 cycles was performed with a sample-barcoded 5' primer and a J-beta primer mix. A unique molecular identifier was introduced onto each TCR beta cDNA molecule by a template-switch 5' adaptor carrying 12 random nucleotides. At least 2.5 million CDR3-containing paired-end reads were obtained from each sample. The Mint cDNA synthesis kit, primed by a TRBC-specific oligonucleotide, was used to synthesize first-strand cDNA from all RNA. Following uracil-DNA glycosylase treatment, a first 18-cycle PCR with universal primers M1SS and BC2_uni_R was performed on all cDNA. The study's processing was this. Each sample was normalized by randomly selecting 1 million high-quality reads, each carrying a distinct molecular identifier. Reads with shared molecular identifiers were discarded instead of being binned into consensus sequences. MiTCR, set to a Q25 quality threshold and the strictest error-elimination algorithm, was used for CDR3 identification, clonotype clustering and error correction. Lower-bound total TCR beta diversity was estimated with a nonparametric unseen species model using Euler transformation. The public reads were run again by TCRdb, first through fastp at Q25 and then through MiXCR, and only productive beta chains were kept. Rows are combined by CDR3 protein, so each entry shows the most common genes and DNA. TCRdb, rather than the study authors, made the V and J calls. The sample table contains roughly 1,700,000 distinct CDR3 sequences; only one count was recorded for roughly 27% of them. The ten largest clones capture 7.7% of the sample.

The TCR comes from a woman in her thirties in good health. Specimen: blood.

The DNA sequence reads TGCGCCAGCAGCCATCGTGTTACAGGTGGCGGGTTCTTC. This yields the protein CASSHRVTGGGFF. In this chain, TRBV4-1 is recombined with TRBJ2-1; TRBD1 could be the D gene, as 5 bases match. Between the V and J ends, shortened by 3 bases and 15 bases respectively, the junction contains 18 bases. CDR1 MGHRA and CDR2 YSYEKL are derived from the germline V gene. The CDR3 goes from the cysteine to the phenylalanine over 13 residues. Just the 39-base CDR3 DNA is kept, in frame starting at base 1.